The T cell receptor beta chain under discussion was sequenced for a study of blood T cell repertoires in COVID-19. Study overall: The analysed material was cDNA or gDNA that came from T cells, B-cell-depleted T cells, or PBMCs.

Trimming cost V 0 bases and J 1 base, with 8 bases left between them. CDR3 length equals 15 residues. The germline gives CDR1 MNHEY, CDR2 SVGAGI. How the authors handled the data: Estimated nucleated cell counts came from reference gene primer amplification. Produced via immunoSEQ multiplex PCR; TCRdb's table is partial and in-frame only. D and trimming come from the DNA, and the V and J calls and clone size come from that table. The sample includes 55,000 to 80,000 clones, 83% seen only once; the top ten take 6% to 6.5%. Sequencing input: peripheral blood. This clonotype was sampled from a human donor in a cohort sampled during active COVID-19. The gene calls are TRBV6-5 and TRBJ2-3; D call uncertain. DNA for the CDR3: TGTGCCAGCAGTTACTCTTCCGAGGGCACAGATACGCAGTATTTT. It specifies CASSYSSEGTDTQYF.